These T cell receptor beta chains were read from a single sample in a study of OX40 agonist ivuxolimab in advanced cancers. Here immunoSEQ multiplex PCR was the method, and the copy in TCRdb shows in-frame clones only, minus some. The table shows about 90,000 clones, with around 90% occurring only once. The starting material was CD4+ or CD8+ T cells sorted from blood, obtained in a trial of the OX40 agonist ivuxolimab. Every receptor here comes from an adult with an advanced solid tumor such as melanoma, head and neck, liver or kidney cancer. The CDR3 runs from the conserved cysteine through the conserved F or W.

17	TRBV9	TRBJ1-2	CASSVEGQPVIPYGYTF
17	TRBV6-1	TRBJ2-7	CASSAGTSWGRGYEQYF
13	TRBV18	TRBJ1-2	CASSPRFDYGYTF
17	TRBV5-1	TRBJ1-3	CASSLLTGGGSGNTIYF
15	TRBV15	TRBJ2-7	CATSRGAGAPYEQYF
13	TRBV7-8	TRBJ2-5	CASSPPGAETQYF
15	TRBV11-3	TRBJ2-2	CASSLDGGASGELFF
11	TRBV2	TRBJ2-1	CATREYNEQFF
14	TRBV10-3	TRBJ2-7	CAISDRSSSYEQYF
14	TRBV9	TRBJ2-2	CASSLIFGTGELFF
13	TRBV7-9	TRBJ2-7	CASSLGDYYEQYF
15	TRBV19	TRBJ2-7	CASSSWTSGSYEQYF
14	TRBV9	TRBJ1-5	CASNGGQSNQPQHF
13	TRBV6-5	TRBJ1-2	CASSEAGTTLGAF
13	TRBV19	TRBJ2-3	CASSSFYTDTQYF
16	TRBV7-9	TRBJ2-2	CASSHGRNSNTGELFF
15	TRBV27	TRBJ1-1	CASSLRTGANTEAFF
14	TRBV2	TRBJ1-4	CASRTVATNEKLFF
15	TRBV4-1	TRBJ2-5	CASSQDGGLQETQYF
13	TRBV6-5	TRBJ1-2	CASALQGAHGYTF
13	TRBV5-1	TRBJ2-5	CASSLVGQETQYF
16	TRBV19	TRBJ1-1	CASNFWQGRGVTEAFF
16	TRBV27	TRBJ2-1	CASSLSSGRTYNEQFF
16	TRBV5-1	TRBJ1-5	CASSLGGQGKNQPQHF
17	TRBV6-1	TRBJ1-3	CASSEGTAGLSGNTIYF
15	TRBV4-1	TRBJ2-2	CASSQDRAGTGELFF
17	TRBV5-4	TRBJ2-3	CASSLRGWGRSTDTQYF
12	TRBV25-1	TRBJ1-4	CASSEPNEKLFF
19	TRBV7-3	TRBJ1-3	CASSLTIVTLGGVRNTIYF
15	TRBV4-1	TRBJ1-6	CASSQDGTYNSPLHF
17	TRBV4-2	TRBJ2-5	CASSQVGLAGGGETQYF
13	TRBV30	TRBJ2-5	CAWSVGQKETQYF
16	TRBV21-1	TRBJ2-3	CASSATSALCADTQYF
14	TRBV19	TRBJ1-5	CASMKEYSNQPQHF
15	TRBV4-1	TRBJ2-3	CASSQQSSGTDTQYF
15	TRBV14	TRBJ2-1	CASSQVGTGTNEQFF
15	TRBV6-4	TRBJ2-6	CASSQELGGANVLTF
14	TRBV7-9	TRBJ2-3	CASREAGTKDTQYF
15	TRBV19	TRBJ2-3	CASSIDRGRGDTQYF
12	TRBV29-1	TRBJ2-5	CSARGRGETQYF
15	TRBV10-3	TRBJ2-2	CATKPGTTNTGELFF
13	TRBV25-1	TRBJ1-5	CASSKGGDQPQHF
12	TRBV7-8	TRBJ1-1	CASSLPGGEAFF
11	TRBV27	TRBJ1-5	CASGLTLPQHF
13	TRBV30	TRBJ1-2	CARDGQGFYGYTF
13	TRBV6-1	TRBJ2-2	CASLPGTTGELFF
15	TRBV19	TRBJ1-5	CASSTTRGGAGPQHF
14	TRBV19	TRBJ2-7	CASSISRRVNEQYF
14	TRBV29-1	TRBJ1-2	CSVEGGQGGNGYTF
15	TRBV14	TRBJ2-7	CASSQGGGRRGEQYF
14	TRBV5-1	TRBJ1-2	CASSSTRGNYGYTF
14	TRBV5-4	TRBJ2-1	CASSREGSQDEQFF
16	TRBV4-1	TRBJ1-2	CASSQPGRAKDYGYTF